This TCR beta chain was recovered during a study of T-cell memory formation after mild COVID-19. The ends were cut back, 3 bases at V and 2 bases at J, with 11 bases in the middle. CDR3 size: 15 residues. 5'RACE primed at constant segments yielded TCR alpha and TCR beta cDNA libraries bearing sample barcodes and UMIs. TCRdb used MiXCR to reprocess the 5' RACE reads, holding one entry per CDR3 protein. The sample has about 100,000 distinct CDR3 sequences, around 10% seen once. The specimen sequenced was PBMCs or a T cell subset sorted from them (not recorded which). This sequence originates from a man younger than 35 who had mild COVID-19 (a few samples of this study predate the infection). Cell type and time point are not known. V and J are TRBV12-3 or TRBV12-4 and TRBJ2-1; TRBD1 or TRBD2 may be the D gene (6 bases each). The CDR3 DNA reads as TGTGCCAGCAGTTTGGTGGGGGGCCCCTACAATGAGCAGTTCTTC. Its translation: CASSLVGGPYNEQFF.